The T cell receptor (beta chain) described here comes from a study of blood T cell repertoires in COVID-19 (dated by TCRdb to 2020 to 2021). Study-wide context: The collaborator samples originated in the United States, Italy and Spain and spanned the acute and convalescent phases of COVID-19. The prospective study material was composed of cDNA or gDNA derived from T cells, B-cell-depleted T cells, or PBMCs. The dataset comprised deeply sampled blood TCRbeta repertoires from subjects exposed to, actively infected with, or recovered from COVID-19. The repertoires were made available in a free public database intended to serve as a resource for research on the immune response to SARS-CoV-2. Samples were obtained from the ongoing ImmuneRACE study (first 160 participants) and from 950 to 1,500 subjects provided by 6 global collaborators. The sample metadata nearly always contained a de-identified subject ID, COVID-19 status, age in years and sex. Where available, HLA class I and class II types were taken from metadata supplied by the sample provider and were not determined by assay-based typing. On the study overall, not on this receptor specifically: The quantity of clinical and demographic metadata differed by source and by participant and was supplied without curation.

Points on this clone: This clone's antigen is unknown. The input lacks base qualities; no much larger clone sits a single base away.

The immunoSEQ Assay, a bias-controlled multiplex PCR, was used to amplify TCRbeta CDR3 regions from genomic DNA. The study's processing was this. Within the assay, amplification of reference gene primers was used to estimate how many nucleated cells each sample contained. To quantify the absolute abundance of each unique TCRbeta CDR3 rearrangement, sequence reads were collapsed and filtered. For each sample, productive Simpson clonality was calculated as the square root of Simpson's diversity index over productive rearrangements. TCRdb re-hosts the immuneACCESS table, in-frame sequences only. Its copies lack some clones; in the studies checked, an unresolved V gene accounts for under half of them, and the cause for the rest is not known. V and J calls and clone size come straight from that table; D and trimming were deduced from the DNA. Across this sample there are around 170,000 clones, with roughly 83% seen only once. Of the sample, over 1.5% falls within the top ten clones.

The CDR3 goes from the cysteine to the phenylalanine over 15 residues. Only the CDR3 DNA stays, 45 bases, in frame from base 1. The germline ends are 15 bases apart after V is trimmed by 0 bases and J by 8 bases. CDR1 MNHNS and CDR2 SASEGT were looked up in the germline V gene. Collaborating institutions collected whole blood in K2EDTA tubes following their own protocols. For TCRbeta analysis, collaborator samples were shipped as frozen whole blood, as isolated PBMCs, or as DNA extracted from either sample type. This TCR came from a human donor in a cohort sampled during active COVID-19. Rearrangement joined TRBV6-1 to TRBJ2-3, with a weak D call of TRBD2 (5 bases match). Sample: peripheral blood. CDR3 reads: CASSEAGKSRGTQYF. The DNA sequence reads TGTGCCAGCAGTGAAGCGGGGAAGAGCCGGGGTACGCAGTATTTT.